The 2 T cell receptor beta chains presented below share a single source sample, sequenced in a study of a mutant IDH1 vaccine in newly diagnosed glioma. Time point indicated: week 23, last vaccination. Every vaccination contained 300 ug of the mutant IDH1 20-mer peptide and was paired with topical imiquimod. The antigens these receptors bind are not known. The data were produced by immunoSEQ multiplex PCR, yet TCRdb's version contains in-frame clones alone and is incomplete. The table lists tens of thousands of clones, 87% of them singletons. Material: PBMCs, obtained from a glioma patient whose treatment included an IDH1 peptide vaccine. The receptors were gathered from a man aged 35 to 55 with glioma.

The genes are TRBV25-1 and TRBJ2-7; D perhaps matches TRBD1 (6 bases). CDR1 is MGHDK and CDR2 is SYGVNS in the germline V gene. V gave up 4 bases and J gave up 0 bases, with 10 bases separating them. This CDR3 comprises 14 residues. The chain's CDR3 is CASSGPDSSYEQYF. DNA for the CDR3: TGTGCCAGCAGTGGGCCGGACAGCTCCTACGAGCAGTACTTC.

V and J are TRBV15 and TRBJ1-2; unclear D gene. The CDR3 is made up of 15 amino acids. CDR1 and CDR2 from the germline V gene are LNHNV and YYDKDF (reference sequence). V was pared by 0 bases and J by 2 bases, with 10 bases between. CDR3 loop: CATSREGRPNYGYTF. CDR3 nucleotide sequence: TGTGCCACCAGCAGAGAGGGCAGGCCGAACTATGGCTACACCTTC.